Listed below are T cell receptor beta chains from one sample, sequenced in a study of beta chain features in type 1 diabetes. Generated by immunoSEQ multiplex PCR, the TCRdb table keeps only in-frame clones and is missing some. The table includes 350,000 to 400,000 clones, roughly 13% detected once. Source material: naive CD4+ T cells from blood. The receptors shown here come from a woman between 18 and 30 years old with type 1 diabetes. CDR3s include the opening cysteine and the closing phenylalanine or tryptophan. D genes are given only for firm matches. The size entry is marked missing in some rows and otherwise reads once, few, many or a size class.

clone_size j_call d_call v_call cdr3_aa cdr3_nt
NA TRBJ1-1 TRBD1 TRBV29-1 CSVGHGTGNPKAFF TGCAGCGTTGGACATGGGACAGGGAACCCCAAAGCTTTCTTT
few TRBJ1-3 NA TRBV30 CAWSVGGTIYF TGTGCCTGGAGTGTGGGGGGCACCATATATTTT
NA TRBJ2-7 TRBD2 TRBV4-1 CASSRREGYAYEQYF TGCGCCAGCAGCCGGCGGGAGGGTTACGCCTACGAGCAGTACTTC
NA TRBJ1-2 NA TRBV19 CASSLTVNPYGYTF TGTGCCAGTAGTCTGACAGTCAACCCATATGGCTACACCTTC
NA TRBJ2-3 NA TRBV14 CASSQLPADTQYF TGTGCCAGCAGCCAACTGCCAGCGGATACGCAGTATTTT
NA TRBJ1-2 TRBD1 TRBV7-8 CASSWSTGGWGYTF TGTGCCAGCAGTTGGTCCACAGGGGGATGGGGCTACACCTTC
few TRBJ2-7 NA TRBV5-6 CASSLEEPYEQYF TGTGCCAGCAGCTTGGAAGAGCCCTACGAGCAGTACTTC
few TRBJ2-5 NA TRBV30 CAWSLVSGAWETQYF TGTGCCTGGAGTTTAGTTAGCGGCGCCTGGGAGACCCAGTACTTC
few TRBJ2-7 TRBD2 TRBV13 CASSLNGRASYEQYF TGTGCCAGCAGCTTAAACGGGAGGGCTTCCTACGAGCAGTACTTC
few TRBJ2-6 TRBD1 TRBV2 CASRMATGTGGAGANVLTF TGTGCCAGCAGGATGGCGACCGGGACAGGGGGCGCTGGGGCCAACGTCCTGACTTTC
NA TRBJ1-2 TRBD1 TRBV25-1 CASSVPGQGDYTF TGTGCCAGCAGCGTACCGGGACAGGGCGACTACACCTTC
NA TRBJ2-7 TRBD2 TRBV7-2 CASSSNSGGHEQYF TGTGCCAGCAGTTCCAACAGCGGGGGGCACGAGCAGTACTTC
few TRBJ1-1 NA TRBV13 CASSPSGSRGATEAFF TGTGCCAGCAGCCCGTCGGGGTCCCGCGGGGCCACTGAAGCTTTCTTT
few TRBJ1-1 NA TRBV5-1 CASSRGHSEAEAFF TGCGCCAGCAGCCGAGGACACTCTGAGGCTGAAGCTTTCTTT
few TRBJ2-1 TRBD1 TRBV5-6 CASSDSGTDNEQFF TGTGCCAGCAGCGATTCCGGGACAGACAATGAGCAGTTCTTC
NA TRBJ2-3 TRBD1 TRBV2 CARQGAVQNTQYF TGTGCCAGGCAGGGGGCGGTACAGAATACGCAGTATTTT
few TRBJ2-1 NA TRBV7-2 CASTPGLFYNEQFF TGTGCCAGCACCCCGGGACTCTTCTACAATGAGCAGTTCTTC
NA TRBJ1-2 NA TRBV27 CASSSGRVDYGYTF TGTGCCAGCAGTTCAGGCAGGGTGGACTATGGCTACACCTTC
few TRBJ1-1 NA TRBV12-5 CASGLQIGAEAFF TGTGCTAGTGGTTTGCAGATAGGGGCTGAAGCTTTCTTT
few TRBJ2-7 TRBD2 TRBV14 CASSQGTSGGPTYF TGTGCCAGCAGCCAGGGGACTAGCGGGGGCCCCACGTACTTC
few TRBJ2-3 TRBD2 TRBV5-1 CASSHPGLTTDTQYF TGCGCCAGCAGCCACCCGGGACTAACCACAGATACGCAGTATTTT
NA TRBJ1-4 NA TRBV7-8 CASSSVVGSGFLGLFF TGTGCCAGCAGCTCGGTAGTAGGCTCGGGGTTCTTGGGACTGTTTTTT
NA TRBJ2-1 TRBD2 TRBV4-3 CASSRAGLAGYYNEQFF TGCGCCAGCAGCCGCGCGGGACTAGCGGGTTACTACAATGAGCAGTTCTTC
few TRBJ2-1 NA TRBV20-1 CSAQRWNEQFF TGCAGTGCTCAGCGGTGGAATGAGCAGTTCTTC
few TRBJ1-1 NA TRBV7-3 CASKAQGLNTEAFF TGTGCCAGCAAGGCCCAGGGGCTGAACACTGAAGCTTTCTTT
once TRBJ2-3 TRBD1 TRBV7-3 CASSLGTGKDTQYF TGTGCCAGCAGCTTAGGGACAGGGAAGGATACGCAGTATTTT
few TRBJ1-4 NA TRBV29-1 CSVVGDNNEKLFF TGCAGCGTTGTGGGTGACAATAATGAAAAACTGTTTTTT
NA TRBJ2-5 NA TRBV18 CASSPTGLQETQYF TGTGCCAGCTCACCGACAGGCCTCCAAGAGACCCAGTACTTC
NA TRBJ1-1 NA TRBV10-3 CAISEPGNTEAFF TGTGCCATCAGTGAGCCCGGGAACACTGAAGCTTTCTTT
few TRBJ1-5 NA TRBV9 CASSVDGGLQPQHF TGTGCCAGCAGCGTAGACGGGGGGCTACAGCCCCAGCATTTT
NA TRBJ1-2 NA TRBV9 CASSVRAGVMDGYTF TGTGCCAGCAGCGTAAGGGCGGGGGTAATGGATGGCTACACCTTC
NA TRBJ1-2 NA TRBV21-1 CASSKKSTGCDGYTF TGTGCCAGCAGCAAAAAGTCGACAGGATGCGATGGCTACACCTTC
few TRBJ1-5 NA TRBV30 CAWNRETLNQPQHF TGTGCCTGGAACCGAGAAACTCTTAATCAGCCCCAGCATTTT
NA TRBJ2-7 TRBD2 TRBV10-3 CAISGTSSYEQYF TGTGCCATCTCAGGGACTAGCTCCTACGAGCAGTACTTC
few TRBJ2-5 NA TRBV5-6 CASSLGLAGGTQYF TGTGCCAGCAGCTTGGGGCTAGCCGGCGGGACCCAGTACTTC
NA TRBJ2-7 NA TRBV10-3 CAISPGLYEQYF TGTGCCATCAGTCCTGGCCTCTACGAGCAGTACTTC
few TRBJ1-3 NA TRBV29-1 CSVRTEGNTIYF TGCAGCGTCCGGACAGAGGGAAACACCATATATTTT
NA TRBJ1-6 NA TRBV25-1 CASSDPLYSPLHF TGTGCCAGCAGTGACCCCCTCTACTCACCCCTCCACTTT
few TRBJ1-1 NA TRBV5-1 CASRKEGNTEAFF TGCGCCAGCAGAAAGGAGGGGAACACTGAAGCTTTCTTT
few TRBJ2-7 TRBD2 TRBV13 CASTRGSPYEQYF TGTGCCAGCACGCGGGGGTCTCCCTACGAGCAGTACTTC
NA TRBJ2-5 TRBD2 TRBV5-1 CASSPKTSGRETQYF TGCGCCAGCAGCCCGAAGACTAGCGGGAGAGAGACCCAGTACTTC